Below are 24 T cell receptor beta chains sequenced from a single sample in a study of shared clonotypes between healthy human individuals (dated by TCRdb to about 2020). The protocol used for the library was the immunoSEQ multiplex PCR assay. Imported from immuneACCESS, the table was reduced by TCRdb to in-frame sequences with V and J called. These copies leave out some clones; in studies compared against another copy, an unresolved V gene accounts for under half, and the cause of the remainder is not known. The sample has around 2.1 million clones on record, 95% of them singletons. The ten biggest clones cover over 0.1% of the sample. Source material: naive CD4+ T cells sorted from blood. Interpreted using the paper, the cell subset or site label stands for: CD45RA+ positively selected. These TCRs come from a man in his late teens or twenties in good health.

The gene calls are TRBV10-1 and TRBJ1-3, with 8 positions matching TRBD1. The CDR3 sequence is 16 residues long. Germline CDR1 and CDR2: WNHNN and SYGVQD (reference sequence). The trim removed 4 bases at V and 0 bases at J, leaving 5 bases unmatched. CDR3: CASSGTGTGSGNTIYF. The CDR3 DNA reads TGCGCCAGCAGTGGGACCGGGACAGGCTCTGGAAACACCATATATTTT.

This chain links TRBV6-5 with TRBJ1-2, with TRBD1 matching over 10 bases. The V segment lost 5 bases and the J segment 5 bases; nucleotides outside the gene matches: 5. Germline loops: CDR1 MNHEY, CDR2 SVGAGI. The CDR3 covers 14 residues. The CDR3, as DNA: TGTGCCAGCAGTGGGGGACAGGGGCCTTATGGCTACACCTTC. Amino acid sequence: CASSGGQGPYGYTF.

The gene calls are TRBV7-2 and TRBJ1-1; D is unclear. The V gene lost 6 bases and the J gene lost 0 bases, with 11 bases spanning the gap. The germline CDR1 and CDR2 sequences are SGHTA and FQGNSA. This CDR3 has 14 residues. The DNA of the CDR3 is TGTGCCAGCAGTCCCATGGGGATGAACACTGAAGCTTTCTTT. Residues: CASSPMGMNTEAFF.

This chain links TRBV7-3 with TRBJ2-2; TRBD1 matches at 11 bases. This CDR3 contains 16 residues. Looked up from germline, CDR1 is SGHTA and CDR2 is FQGTGA. V shed 1 base and J 4 bases; nucleotides not matched to a gene: 2. The CDR3 DNA reads as TGTGCCAGCAGCTTAATGGGGACAGGGGGCACCGGGGAGCTGTTTTTT. Amino acids: CASSLMGTGGTGELFF.

With regard to this clone: The same CDR3 can be traced to other DNA sequences in this sample. The V and J genes are TRBV18 and TRBJ2-7; 9 positions agree with TRBD2. The germline V gene encodes CDR1 KGHSH and CDR2 LQKENI. Trimming cost V 4 bases and J 3 bases; bases outside gene matches: 4. There are 14 residues in the CDR3. CDR3 nucleotide sequence: TGTGCCAGCTCACTCTTAGCGGGGGTCTACGAGCAGTACTTC. It specifies CASSLLAGVYEQYF. Full variable domain (rest looked up from reference TRBV18 and TRBJ2-7): NAGVMQNPRHLVRRRGQEARLRCSPMKGHSHVYWYRQLPEEGLKFMVYLQKENIIDESGMPKERFSAEFPKEGPSILRIQQVVRGDSAAYFCASSLLAGVYEQYFGPGTRLTVT.

This clone was counted once. This chain connects TRBV2 to TRBJ2-7; TRBD1 or TRBD2 may be the D gene (6 bases each). The CDR3 sequence is 15 residues long. Looked up from germline, CDR1 is SNHLY and CDR2 is FYNNEI. V gave up 1 base and J gave up 1 base, with 11 bases separating them. Here the CDR3 reads CASSEGRGQSYEQYF. CDR3 DNA: TGTGCCAGCAGTGAAGGGAGGGGACAATCCTACGAGCAGTACTTC.

The chain employs TRBV28 and TRBJ1-1, with 9 nucleotides matching TRBD1. From germline, CDR1 is MDHEN and CDR2 SYDVKM. The ends lost 6 bases at V and 4 bases at J; junction bases unmatched: 6. This CDR3 region has 14 residues. The DNA for the CDR3 is TGTGCCAGCAGGGGACAGGGCTCGGCCACTGAAGCTTTCTTT. Residues: CASRGQGSATEAFF. The full variable domain, in which reference TRBV28 and TRBJ1-1 provide the parts outside the CDR3, is DVKVTQSSRYLVKRTGEKVFLECVQDMDHENMFWYRQDPGLGLRLIYFSYDVKMKEKGDIPEGYSVSREKKERFSLILESASTNQTSMYLCASRGQGSATEAFFGQGTRLTVV.

This chain uses TRBV5-1 with TRBJ2-1; D gene uncertain. V lost 4 bases and J 0 bases, leaving 11 bases between the germline ends. Germline CDR1 reads SGHRS; CDR2 reads YFSETQ. CDR3 length: 15 residues. The CDR3 protein is CASSPGRISYNEQFF. CDR3 coding DNA: TGCGCCAGCAGCCCAGGACGAATCTCCTACAATGAGCAGTTCTTC.

The table lists this clone with a count of one. This chain connects TRBV7-3 to TRBJ2-1, with no clear D. The CDR3 runs to 15 residues. Germline assignment: CDR1 SGHTA and CDR2 FQGTGA. Between the trimmed V and J ends, which lost 4 bases and 2 bases, there was a span of 12 bases. The CDR3 DNA is TGTGCCAGCAGCTCACAACTGGGGACCTACAATGAGCAGTTCTTC. It translates to CASSSQLGTYNEQFF.

V and J are TRBV14 and TRBJ2-7; tentative D call: TRBD2 (6 bases). The germline CDR1 and CDR2 sequences are SGHDN and FVKESK. The CDR3 contains 16 residues. The V and J ends lost 1 base and 2 bases respectively, with 15 bases between them. In DNA form, the CDR3 reads TGTGCCAGCAGCCAAGTCCAAGGGAGGAGCCCCTACGAGCAGTACTTC. Translation gives CASSQVQGRSPYEQYF.

The chain is built from TRBV5-4 and TRBJ1-5; 7 bases agree with TRBD1. The junction had 3 bases not matched to a gene; V was cut back by 3 bases and J by 0 bases. The CDR3 is 15 residues long. The germline V gene encodes CDR1 SGHNT and CDR2 YYREEE (reference sequence). CDR3 nucleotides: TGTGCCAGCAGCTCCGGGACAGATAGCAATCAGCCCCAGCATTTT. It is translated as CASSSGTDSNQPQHF. Full variable domain (rest looked up from reference TRBV5-4 and TRBJ1-5): ETGVTQSPTHLIKTRGQQVTLRCSSQSGHNTVSWYQQALGQGPQFIFQYYREEENGRGNFPPRFSGLQFPNYSSELNVNALELDDSALYLCASSSGTDSNQPQHFGDGTRLSIL.

Concerning this clone: Other DNA sequences in this specimen translate into the identical CDR3. V gene TRBV30 combines with J gene TRBJ2-7; a weak D match, TRBD1 (6 bases). Germline V gives CDR1 GTSNPN, CDR2 SVGIG (reference sequence). Trimming left V 0 bases short and J 7 bases short, with 7 bases between. This CDR3 region has 11 residues. The CDR3 here is CAWSVGGEQYF. CDR3 DNA sequence: TGTGCCTGGAGTGTAGGGGGAGAGCAGTACTTC.

The chain recombines TRBV15 with TRBJ1-5; D is perhaps TRBD1 (6 bases). The V gene lost 10 bases and the J gene lost 0 bases, with 16 bases spanning the gap. Germline-derived CDR1 and CDR2 are LNHNV and YYDKDF (reference sequence). This CDR3 spans 15 amino acids. CDR3 DNA sequence: TGTGCCAGCCGACTGGGGGCCCTTAGCAATCAGCCCCAGCATTTT. Translated: CASRLGALSNQPQHF.

This sequence joins TRBV7-2 and TRBJ2-3; possibly TRBD2 for D (5 bases). CDR3 length equals 18 residues. V lost 4 bases, J lost 4 bases, and 24 bases lay in between. CDR1 is SGHTA and CDR2 is FQGNSA in the germline V gene. The CDR3 DNA reads as TGTGCCAGCAGCTCTTACGAGAGGACCGGCGGGTCGTCAGATACGCAGTATTTT. This sequence encodes CASSSYERTGGSSDTQYF.

CDR3 sequence (DNA): TGTGCCAGTAGCTATCGGACAGAGGGATTAGGCAATCAGCCCCAGCATTTT. It encodes CASSYRTEGLGNQPQHF. The chain carries TRBV19 and TRBJ1-5; tentatively, D is TRBD1 (6 bases). The CDR3 has 17 residues. Between the trimmed V and J ends, which lost 6 bases and 2 bases, there was a span of 20 bases. Germline lookup yields CDR1 LNHDA and CDR2 SQIVND (reference sequence).

The chain employs TRBV5-1 and TRBJ2-3, with a possible D match to TRBD2 (6 bases). Between the trimmed V and J ends, which lost 0 bases and 3 bases, there was a span of 11 bases. The germline CDR1 and CDR2 sequences are SGHRS and YFSETQ. The CDR3 is 15 amino acids. The DNA for the CDR3 is TGCGCCAGCAGCTTGGATGGACTAAAAACAGATACGCAGTATTTT. Translated: CASSLDGLKTDTQYF.

This clone has a handful of counts. Additional DNA sequences in this sample encode the identical CDR3. The rearrangement uses TRBV11-2 and TRBJ1-5, with D unresolved. CDR1 is SGHAT and CDR2 is FQNNGV in the germline V gene. This CDR3 has 13 amino acids. The V gene lost 5 bases and the J gene lost 4 bases, with 9 bases spanning the gap. CDR3 nucleotides: TGTGCCAGCAGCCCGGGTGGGAATCAGCCCCAGCATTTT. Amino acids: CASSPGGNQPQHF.

The V and J genes are TRBV27 and TRBJ2-1; D call uncertain. CDR3 length: 14 amino acids. The germline V gene has CDR1 MNHEY and CDR2 SMNVEV (reference sequence). The V end lost 8 bases, the J end lost 0 bases, and 11 bases lay between the germline ends. The CDR3 protein is CASGYSSSYNEQFF. CDR3 nucleotides: TGTGCCAGCGGCTACTCGAGCTCCTACAATGAGCAGTTCTTC.

J is TRBJ1-1 and V is TRBV28, with D possibly TRBD1 on 5 matching bases. CDR1 and CDR2 from the germline V gene are MDHEN and SYDVKM. Trimming pared 4 bases from V and 1 base from J, leaving 13 bases between. This CDR3 contains 15 residues. CDR3 sequence: CASSSNGRGNTEAFF. The CDR3 nucleotides are TGTGCCAGCAGTTCTAATGGGAGGGGGAACACTGAAGCTTTCTTT.

The chain recombines TRBV9 with TRBJ2-1; 11 positions match TRBD2. Unmatched junction bases numbered 8, after V lost 0 bases and J lost 0 bases. Germline V CDR1 and CDR2: SGDLS, YYNGEE. The CDR3 is 19 residues long. The DNA of the CDR3 is TGTGCCAGCAGCGTAGAGACTAGCGGGGTGAAGAGCTCCTACAATGAGCAGTTCTTC. This gives the protein CASSVETSGVKSSYNEQFF. The full variable domain, rest sourced from reference TRBV9 and TRBJ2-1, is DSGVTQTPKHLITATGQRVTLRCSPRSGDLSVYWYQQSLDQGLQFLIQYYNGEERAKGNILERFSAQQFPDLHSELNLSSLELGDSALYFCASSVETSGVKSSYNEQFFGPGTRLTVL.

The chain employs TRBV4-1 and TRBJ1-2; a weak D match, TRBD1 (5 bases). The CDR3 sequence is 17 residues long. Germline CDR1 is MGHRA and CDR2 is YSYEKL. Trimming removed 1 base at V and 4 bases at J, with 19 bases between. The CDR3 DNA follows: TGCGCCAGCAGCCAAGTTGGGTTGGGGGTAGCCCGCTATGGCTACACCTTC. Protein sequence: CASSQVGLGVARYGYTF.

Here the CDR3 reads CASSEGHNTGELFF. DNA for the CDR3: TGCGCCAGCAGTGAGGGGCACAACACCGGGGAGCTGTTTTTT. This rearrangement joins TRBV10-1 to TRBJ2-2; D unresolved. Germline loops: CDR1 WNHNN, CDR2 SYGVQD (reference sequence). V was trimmed by 2 bases and J by 2 bases, leaving 6 bases between them. CDR3 length: 14 amino acids.

This clone was found once. This chain connects TRBV10-3 to TRBJ2-3; 10 bases are shared with TRBD2. In germline, CDR1 is ENHRY, CDR2 SYGVKD. V lost 3 bases to trimming and J lost 9 bases; unmatched junction nucleotides: 12. CDR3 length: 16 amino acids. CDR3 in amino acids: CAISDWTSGSFYTQYF. Here the CDR3 DNA reads TGTGCCATCAGTGACTGGACTAGCGGTTCATTTTACACGCAGTATTTT.

V and J are TRBV2 and TRBJ1-5; D unresolved. From germline, CDR1 is SNHLY and CDR2 FYNNEI. V was shortened by 6 bases and J by 6 bases, with 9 bases between the two germline ends. The CDR3 runs 12 residues. CDR3 nucleotide sequence: TGTGCCAGCAGCTCAATGGGTCAGCCCCAGCATTTT. As protein: CASSSMGQPQHF.